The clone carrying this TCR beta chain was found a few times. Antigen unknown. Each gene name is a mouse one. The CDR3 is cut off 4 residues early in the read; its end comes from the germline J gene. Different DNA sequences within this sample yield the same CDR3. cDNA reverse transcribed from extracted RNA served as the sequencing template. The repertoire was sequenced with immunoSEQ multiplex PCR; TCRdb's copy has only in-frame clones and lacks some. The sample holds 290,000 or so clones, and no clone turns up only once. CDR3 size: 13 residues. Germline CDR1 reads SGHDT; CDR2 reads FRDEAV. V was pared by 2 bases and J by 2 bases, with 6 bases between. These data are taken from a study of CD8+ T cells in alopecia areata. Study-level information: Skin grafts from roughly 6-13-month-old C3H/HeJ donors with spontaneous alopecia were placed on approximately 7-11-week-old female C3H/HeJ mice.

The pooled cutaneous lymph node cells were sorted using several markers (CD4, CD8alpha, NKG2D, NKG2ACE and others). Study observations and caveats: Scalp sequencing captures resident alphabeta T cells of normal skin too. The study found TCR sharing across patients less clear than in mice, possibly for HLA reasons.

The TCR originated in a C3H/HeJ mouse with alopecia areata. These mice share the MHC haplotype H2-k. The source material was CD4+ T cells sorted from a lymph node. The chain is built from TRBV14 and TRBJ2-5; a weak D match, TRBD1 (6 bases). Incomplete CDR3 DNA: TGTGCCAGCAGTTTGGACAGCCAAGAC. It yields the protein CASSLDSQD. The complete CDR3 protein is CASSLDSQDTQYF.